The rows below give T cell receptor beta chains drawn from one sample of a study of T cell repertoires in cytomegalovirus infection. TCRdb called the reads again in MiXCR, with one record for every CDR3 protein. The table shows about 460,000 distinct CDR3 sequences, with around 10% occurring only once. What was sequenced was PBMCs. Receptor source: a human donor in good health (CMV status not recorded). Some clones in this sample may be carry-over from other donors' samples. The CDR3 runs from the conserved cysteine through the conserved F or W. Some rows have no size entry. The others give once, few or many, or a class for an expanded clone.

cdr3_length clone_size v_call cdr3_aa
14 many TRBV27 CASKLGRSAYGYTF
15 many TRBV28 CASNDRGPGEETQYF
16 few TRBV19 CASSIFRRAAPSEQYF
15 few TRBV20-1 CSASRGHALNQPQHF
15 NA TRBV27 CASGIGTSGYNEQFF
15 NA TRBV30 CAWSPGQPSSYEQYF
17 many TRBV11-2 CASSSAARGLSYNEQFF
13 few TRBV20-1 CSAKGGALEKLFF
13 many TRBV2 CASSEMASNEQFF
12 NA TRBV20-1 CSARTSPDTQYF
13 many TRBV20-1 CSAIKGQRDGYTF
15 many TRBV12-5 CASALGQAGNNEQFF
11 many TRBV14 CASSRWETQYF
15 many TRBV7-6 CASSLTPGFTDTQYF
16 many TRBV6-1 CASRAGTSGRADTQYF
18 few TRBV7-3 CASSSTGLAEMNTGELFF
16 many TRBV6-1 CASSAPAGVNTGELFF
15 many TRBV7-8 CASSVNRDPSREQFF
10 NA TRBV29-1 CSVGEIEQFF
14 once TRBV5-1 CASSLIEVGYEQYF
14 few TRBV20-1 CSGFGGSIESPLHF
15 many TRBV6-2/TRBV6-3 CASSYWTANTGELFF
15 NA TRBV6-6 CASTNRGVFSETQYF
13 NA TRBV27 CASSWTSTYEQYF
16 few TRBV18 CASSPPDGRGNEKLFF
11 NA TRBV5-1 CASSRRGEAFF
12 NA TRBV29-1 CSVPGTVGGYTF
14 many TRBV28 CASSLGGGQETQYF
15 many TRBV20-1 CSARDLADGTDTQYF
15 NA TRBV2 CAARIRQLSTGELFF
13 many TRBV7-9 CASSRLPNYGYTF
14 NA TRBV6-5 CASSVGPGPYEQYF
14 NA TRBV9 CASSVGGMPTEAFF
16 few TRBV5-1 CASSLDSASSNTEAFF
15 many TRBV2 CASSESHDNLIGLGF
16 many TRBV2 CASSRSGGADTGELFF
15 many TRBV7-3 CASSPGLVPGGELFF
15 few TRBV5-6 CASSPTTGARDTQYF
15 many TRBV9 CASSERGTFDYEQYF
16 NA TRBV7-6 CASSLAGRNPYNEQFF
16 NA TRBV25-1 CASSETGKFQGYGYTF
16 NA TRBV20-1 CSARETGLFTGNTIYF
14 few TRBV12-3/TRBV12-4 CASSLAGGIDEQFF
17 NA TRBV7-3 CASSPRGAPANTGELFF
14 NA TRBV9 CASSASGQQETQYF
11 NA TRBV29-1 CSVGPLGEQYF
15 many TRBV20-1 CSACPWEPGTDTQYF
14 many TRBV12-3/TRBV12-4 CASSSWTGSPEAFF
15 NA TRBV20-1 CSARGPGPYTGELFF